The rows below give T cell receptor beta chains drawn from one sample of a study of cytomegalovirus exposure and HLA in healthy donors. The data were produced by immunoSEQ multiplex PCR, yet TCRdb's version contains in-frame clones alone and is incomplete. Altogether 220,000 or so clones are present, around nine tenths being singletons, with the ten largest covering 1% to 1.2%. The specimen was PBMCs. The receptors shown here come from a woman younger than 35 in good health and CMV-seronegative. Both conserved end residues are trimmed from each CDR3.

TRBJ2-1 TRBV9 ASSPPGSGYNEQF
TRBJ2-7 TRBV6-5 ASKPRGGDHEQY
TRBJ2-3 TRBV5-1 ASSLGSSGREADTQY
TRBJ2-1 TRBV6-1 ASSEAGLSTYNEQF
TRBJ1-5 TRBV6-1 ASSELGTGWQPQH
TRBJ1-1 TRBV5-1 ASSLEIGGTEAF
TRBJ2-4 TRBV7-2 ASSLMQGDKNIQY
TRBJ1-1 TRBV30 AWSVWGGLNTEAF
TRBJ2-7 TRBV5-5 ASSSGTGGFYEQY
TRBJ1-1 TRBV2 ASGKGQTNTEAF
TRBJ2-3 TRBV28 ASQLTSGSTDTQY
TRBJ1-1 TRBV6-6 ASGLGELDTEAF
TRBJ1-5 TRBV28 ASSSWTGGLPGNQPQH
TRBJ2-7 TRBV11-3 ASSLRRDSEQY
TRBJ2-4 TRBV5-1 ASSLTEKNIQY
TRBJ2-7 TRBV25-1 ASTGYDGEQY
TRBJ2-3 TRBV19 ASARRQGWDTQY
TRBJ1-3 TRBV5-1 ASSETGAGNTIY
TRBJ1-1 TRBV9 ASSPRLQEGEAF
TRBJ2-7 TRBV4-1 ASSLRQGYHEQY
TRBJ2-1 TRBV6-5 ASTRTQFSYNEQF
TRBJ1-5 TRBV7-8 ASSSQTGISRNQPQH
TRBJ2-2 TRBV30 ACTTPGQGALGELF
TRBJ2-1 TRBV5-4 ASSLSENYNEQF
TRBJ1-5 TRBV28 ASTTGGPSNQPQH
TRBJ1-4 TRBV5-1 ASRDGGADEKLF
TRBJ2-1 TRBV11-1 ASSLGTSVNEQF
TRBJ1-5 TRBV6-1 ASSRGDRGNQPQH
TRBJ2-2 TRBV19 ASSITGGQGGELF
TRBJ1-4 TRBV19 APRNGRDRNEKLF
TRBJ2-7 TRBV6-5 ASSYTPDLGSYEQY